The 20 T cell receptor beta chains presented below share a single source sample, sequenced in a study of human T cells and chemical hapten exposure (dated by TCRdb to the early 2020s). Library method: 5' RACE. These reads were obtained on an Illumina MiSeq. TCRdb handled the public reads itself, with Q25 trimming in fastp and clone calling in MiXCR, and kept productive beta chains. Entries are consolidated by CDR3 protein sequence, retaining the most common genes and DNA. Across this sample there are under 100,000 distinct CDR3 sequences, with around 15% seen only once. The ten largest clones represent 6.8% of the sample. Total RNA was isolated from unfractionated whole blood collected in Tempus Blood RNA tubes. These receptors came from a female donor in good health.

This clonotype was seen many times. V gene TRBV4-2 combines with J gene TRBJ2-3, with 14 bases lining up with TRBD2. The CDR3 has 17 amino acids. J gave up 7 bases and V 0 bases, and 6 bases lay outside the gene matches. In germline, CDR1 is LGHNA, CDR2 YNFKEQ. The CDR3 DNA sequence: TGTGCCAGCAGCCAAGATGGCCGGACTAGCGGGAGGAATACGCAGTATTTT. Residues: CASSQDGRTSGRNTQYF.

The genes are TRBV20-1 and TRBJ1-4, with a possible D match to TRBD1 (6 bases). With 5 bases removed from V and 8 bases from J, the gap between germline ends came to 21 bases. CDR3 length equals 15 residues. From germline, CDR1 is DFQATT and CDR2 SNEGSKA (reference sequence). The DNA of the CDR3 is TGCAGTGCTTCTCCCGGGGGCGCAGGGTACGAAAAACTGTTTTTT. Encoded protein: CSASPGGAGYEKLFF.

This clonotype was seen at least ten times. This chain joins TRBV18 and TRBJ2-5; weak D call: TRBD1 (6 bases). V dropped 3 bases and J dropped 2 bases, with 7 bases sitting between them. This CDR3 has 13 amino acids. Germline V lookup: CDR1 KGHSH, CDR2 LQKENI. The CDR3 protein is CASSPDSQETQYF. The CDR3 coding sequence is TGTGCCAGCTCACCGGACAGTCAAGAGACCCAGTACTTC. The full variable domain, rest sourced from reference TRBV18 and TRBJ2-5, is NAGVMQNPRHLVRRRGQEARLRCSPMKGHSHVYWYRQLPEEGLKFMVYLQKENIIDESGMPKERFSAEFPKEGPSILRIQQVVRGDSAAYFCASSPDSQETQYFGPGTRLLVL.

This chain uses TRBV2 with TRBJ2-1; 15 bases are shared with TRBD2. V was clipped by 3 bases and J by 0 bases; unmatched bases: 3. Germline loops: CDR1 SNHLY, CDR2 FYNNEI. The CDR3 contains 18 residues. The chain's CDR3 is CASSEGLAGGHSYNEQFF. DNA for the CDR3: TGTGCCAGCAGTGAGGGACTAGCGGGAGGACACTCCTACAATGAGCAGTTCTTC.

The chain recombines TRBV3-1 with TRBJ1-6; no reliable D call. This CDR3 contains 14 residues. CDR1 and CDR2 (germline): LGHDT, YNNKEL (reference sequence). V lost 3 bases, J lost 7 bases, and 10 bases lay in between. CDR3 region: CASSHGEHNSPLHF. CDR3 nucleotides: TGTGCCAGCAGCCACGGTGAGCACAATTCACCCCTCCACTTT.

This clonotype has just a few counts. The chain recombines TRBV28 with TRBJ1-5; D is unclear. Germline CDR1 reads MDHEN; CDR2 reads SYDVKM. The CDR3 covers 20 residues. V was trimmed by 2 bases and J by 2 bases, leaving 25 bases between them. The CDR3 DNA reads TGTGCCAGCAGTTTACAAACCACAGAGTGGGGAAGGTCTGGCAATCAGCCCCAGCATTTT. Its protein is CASSLQTTEWGRSGNQPQHF.

The chain uses TRBV7-9 and TRBJ1-2, with 8 bases fitting TRBD1. The length of the CDR3 is 14 residues. CDR1 is SEHNR and CDR2 is FQNEAQ in the germline V gene (reference sequence). J was trimmed by 6 bases and V by 2 bases; bases with no gene match: 5. Here the CDR3 reads CASSLSATGDGYTF. The CDR3 bases are TGTGCCAGCAGCTTAAGTGCGACAGGGGATGGCTACACCTTC.

The rearrangement uses TRBV20-1 and TRBJ2-7, with 7 bases aligning to TRBD2. Germline-derived CDR1 and CDR2 are DFQATT and SNEGSKA (reference sequence). V lost 2 bases, J lost 2 bases, and 3 bases stayed unmatched. There are 13 residues in the CDR3. Written as DNA, the CDR3 is TGCAGTGCTAGACGGGAGGCCGCCTACGAGCAGTACTTC. This gives the protein CSARREAAYEQYF.

This clonotype was seen only a few times. This rearrangement joins TRBV29-1 to TRBJ2-5, with 8 bases fitting TRBD1. With 6 bases clipped from V and 2 bases from J, the junction kept 2 bases outside the gene matches. Per the germline V gene, CDR1 is SQVTM and CDR2 is ANQGSEA. The CDR3 spans 12 residues. The CDR3 DNA sequence: TGCAGCGTCCGGACAGGGCAAGAGACCCAGTACTTC. Its translation: CSVRTGQETQYF.

This clonotype was observed many times. The chain carries TRBV6-5 and TRBJ1-2; TRBD1 aligns across 7 bases. The CDR3 runs to 13 residues. CDR1 and CDR2 (germline): MNHEY, SVGAGI. V trimming: 4 bases; J trimming: 4 bases; junction bases outside the gene matches: 3. The CDR3 nucleotides are TGTGCCAGCAGTTTACAGGGGTTCTATGGCTACACCTTC. Protein sequence: CASSLQGFYGYTF.

This clonotype was picked up a small number of times. The CDR3 reads CASSLTGKGNIQYF. The CDR3 DNA reads TGTGCCAGCAGCCTGACAGGGAAGGGAAACATTCAGTACTTC. The rearrangement links TRBV6-5 to TRBJ2-4; 7 positions match TRBD1. Germline V gene data show CDR1 as MNHEY and CDR2 as SVGAGI. Trimming cost V 6 bases and J 6 bases; bases outside gene matches: 8. This CDR3 is built from 14 residues.

In its sample, this clonotype was seen many times. V and J are TRBV7-9 and TRBJ2-7, with 9 bases fitting TRBD2. V was clipped by 0 bases and J by 6 bases; unmatched bases: 9. Germline V gene data show CDR1 as SEHNR and CDR2 as FQNEAQ (reference sequence). The CDR3 spans 16 residues. The CDR3 bases are TGTGCCAGCAGCTTAGCGCGGGGGGGCCTCCTCGGCGAGCAGTACTTC. Translating gives CASSLARGGLLGEQYF.

This sequence joins TRBV19 and TRBJ2-1; the match to TRBD1 covers 8 bases. Trimming removed 3 bases from V and 7 bases from J; junction bases left unmatched: 5. The germline gives CDR1 LNHDA, CDR2 SQIVND (reference sequence). The CDR3 has 14 residues. CDR3 region: CASSILDRDNEQFF. The CDR3 DNA reads as TGTGCCAGTAGTATCTTGGACAGGGATAATGAGCAGTTCTTC.

This clonotype was seen a few times. This chain connects TRBV7-2 to TRBJ1-1; D is uncertain. Germline-derived CDR1 and CDR2 are SGHTA and FQGNSA. The V gene lost 3 bases and the J gene lost 3 bases, with 8 bases spanning the gap. The CDR3 extends over 13 amino acids. The CDR3, as DNA: TGTGCCAGCAGCTTCCACCAAGACACTGAAGCTTTCTTT. Translation gives CASSFHQDTEAFF.

The V gene is TRBV5-1, the J gene TRBJ1-4; D might be TRBD1 (5 bases). Germline V CDR1 and CDR2: SGHRS, YFSETQ. The V end lost 2 bases, the J end lost 0 bases, and 11 bases lay between the germline ends. This CDR3 region has 16 residues. CDR3 sequence (DNA): TGCGCCAGCAGCTTTACAGGACCTGCAACTAATGAAAAACTGTTTTTT. It translates to CASSFTGPATNEKLFF.

This clonotype was counted between two and nine times. The J gene is TRBJ2-2, the V gene TRBV6-6, with a weak D call TRBD1 (5 bases). Trimming left V 7 bases short and J 1 base short, with 10 bases between. The CDR3 length is 14 residues. The germline V gene has CDR1 MNHNY and CDR2 SVGAGI (reference sequence). The chain's CDR3 is CASTLGLNTGELFF. CDR3 nucleotides: TGTGCCAGCACCTTGGGGCTGAACACCGGGGAGCTGTTTTTT.

This clonotype was seen many times. CDR3 in amino acids: CASSWEVDVAGVRDTQYF. DNA of the CDR3: TGTGCCAGCAGTTGGGAGGTGGATGTAGCGGGAGTGAGAGATACGCAGTATTTT. The chain recombines TRBV6-2 or TRBV6-3 with TRBJ2-3, with TRBD2 identical over 9 bases. There are 18 residues in the CDR3. Germline V CDR1 and CDR2: MNHEY, SVGEGT. Trimming removed 4 bases from V and 5 bases from J; junction bases left unmatched: 16.

In this sample, this clonotype turned up a few times. This sequence joins TRBV18 and TRBJ2-1; 9 bases map to TRBD1. With 4 bases clipped from V and 4 bases from J, the junction kept 5 bases outside the gene matches. The germline V gene has CDR1 KGHSH and CDR2 LQKENI. The CDR3 sequence is 15 residues long. The CDR3 here is CASSLGTGRYNEQFF. The CDR3, as DNA: TGTGCCAGCTCACTCGGGACAGGGCGGTACAATGAGCAGTTCTTC. Full variable domain (missing parts from reference TRBV18 and TRBJ2-1): NAGVMQNPRHLVRRRGQEARLRCSPMKGHSHVYWYRQLPEEGLKFMVYLQKENIIDESGMPKERFSAEFPKEGPSILRIQQVVRGDSAAYFCASSLGTGRYNEQFFGPGTRLTVL.

Only a few counts were recorded for this clonotype. CDR3 residues: CAITRSGGADTQYF. The CDR3 bases are TGTGCCATCACGCGTAGCGGGGGCGCAGATACGCAGTATTTT. This chain uses TRBV10-3 with TRBJ2-3; 9 bases are a match to TRBD2. CDR1 and CDR2 (germline): ENHRY, SYGVKD. CDR3 length: 14 amino acids. V dropped 7 bases and J dropped 4; count of bases not matched to a gene: 6.

This clonotype was recorded a few times. This rearrangement joins TRBV29-1 to TRBJ2-2, with D maybe TRBD2 (7 bases). Between the trimmed V and J ends, which lost 0 bases and 7 bases, there was a span of 15 bases. CDR3 length: 15 amino acids. Per germline, CDR1 SQVTM and CDR2 ANQGSEA. The CDR3 bases are TGCAGCGTTGAAGAGTTCCGGGGGGCTGGCGGGGAGCTGTTTTTT. Protein product: CSVEEFRGAGGELFF.